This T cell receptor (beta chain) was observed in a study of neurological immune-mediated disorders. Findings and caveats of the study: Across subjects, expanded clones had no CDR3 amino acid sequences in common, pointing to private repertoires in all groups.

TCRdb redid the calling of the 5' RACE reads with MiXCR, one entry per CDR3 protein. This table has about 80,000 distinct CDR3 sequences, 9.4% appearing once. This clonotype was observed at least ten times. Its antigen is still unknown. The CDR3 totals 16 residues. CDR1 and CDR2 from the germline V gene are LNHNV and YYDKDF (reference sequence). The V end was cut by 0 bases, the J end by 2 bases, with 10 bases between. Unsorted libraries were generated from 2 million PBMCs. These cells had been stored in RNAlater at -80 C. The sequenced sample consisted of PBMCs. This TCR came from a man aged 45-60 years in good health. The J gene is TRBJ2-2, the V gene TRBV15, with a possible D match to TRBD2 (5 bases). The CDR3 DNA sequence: TGTGCCACCAGCAGAGAGAGGGATTCAAACACCGGGGAGCTGTTTTTT. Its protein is CATSRERDSNTGELFF.